Each of the 22 T cell receptor beta chains below was sequenced from the same sample in a study of cytomegalovirus exposure and HLA in healthy donors. Amplification used 60 Vbeta primers and 13 Jbeta primers. Measured with immunoSEQ multiplex PCR; TCRdb has only the in-frame clones, and not every one. The table records some 100,000 clones, approximately 88% of them present only once. The sequenced sample consisted of PBMCs. Receptor source: a man between 18 and 35 years old in good health and CMV-seronegative.

J is TRBJ2-5 and V is TRBV6-5, with D possibly being TRBD2 (6 bases). Trimming stripped 2 bases from V and 2 bases from J, with 9 bases between. Germline V CDR1 and CDR2: MNHEY, SVGAGI. The CDR3 has 14 amino acids. The CDR3 coding sequence is TGTGCCAGCAGTTACGGGAGGAATCAAGAGACCCAGTACTTC. This codes for CASSYGRNQETQYF.

The chain has TRBV29-1 and TRBJ2-1; 9 bases are shared with TRBD2. Looked up from germline, CDR1 is SQVTM and CDR2 is ANQGSEA. Germline trimming cut 4 bases from V and 7 bases from J; bases unmatched to any gene: 11. The CDR3 length is 15 residues. The CDR3 sequence is CSVVPSGIGVNEQFF. The CDR3 bases are TGCAGCGTTGTTCCTAGCGGGATAGGGGTGAATGAGCAGTTCTTC.

The rearrangement links TRBV6-6 to TRBJ2-5; 7 bases agree with TRBD1. Per germline, CDR1 MNHNY and CDR2 SVGAGI (reference sequence). J lost 2 bases, V lost 8 bases, and 2 bases had no gene match. This CDR3 is 12 amino acids long. CDR3 sequence (DNA): TGTGCCAGCGTGGGACAGCAAGAGACCCAGTACTTC. As protein: CASVGQQETQYF.

The rearrangement links TRBV5-3 to TRBJ1-6; D gene ambiguous. TRBV5-3 belongs to the ORF category, with a function that is uncertain. This CDR3 has 16 residues. V gave up 5 bases and J gave up 6 bases, with 18 bases separating them. The CDR3 reads CARRGRQPGSNSPLHF. Written as DNA, the CDR3 is TGTGCCAGAAGGGGGAGGCAGCCGGGTTCTAATTCACCCCTCCACTTT.

The rearrangement links TRBV9 to TRBJ2-5; 14 bases map to TRBD2. V lost 2 bases, J lost 2 bases, and 5 bases stayed unmatched. CDR1 is SGDLS and CDR2 is YYNGEE in the germline V gene. This CDR3 has 17 residues. CDR3 sequence (DNA): TGTGCCAGCAGCGTCGGACTAGCGGGAGGCCCACAAGAGACCCAGTACTTC. Its translation: CASSVGLAGGPQETQYF.

Comments on this clone: The germline gene is not matched at one end of the junction; a read error may be the cause. DNA for the CDR3: TGTGCCAGCAGCTACGGGACAGTCGTCCGCTTC. Translated, it gives CASSYGTVVRF. J is TRBJ2-7 and V is TRBV7-9; TRBD1 agrees at 7 bases. This CDR3 comprises 11 residues. CDR1 is SEHNR, CDR2 FQNEAQ, per germline (reference sequence).

V usage is TRBV6-6 and J usage is TRBJ2-1; no reliable D call. Trimming removed 6 bases from V and 3 bases from J, with 15 bases in between. The V gene's germline CDR1 is MNHNY and CDR2 SVGAGI (reference sequence). CDR3 length: 15 amino acids. CDR3: CASRPKEAIYNEQFF. CDR3 DNA: TGTGCCAGCAGACCCAAAGAGGCTATCTACAATGAGCAGTTCTTC.

The chain joins TRBV5-6 to TRBJ2-7; TRBD1 matches 7 bases. Trimming took 0 bases from V and 11 from J; bases not matched to a gene: 5. The CDR3 covers 12 residues. In germline, CDR1 is SGHDT, CDR2 YYEEEE. CDR3 DNA sequence: TGTGCCAGCAGCTTGGGGGTGGGGACAGAGTACTTC. Translation gives CASSLGVGTEYF.

This chain links TRBV7-9 with TRBJ2-7, with D perhaps TRBD1 (5 bases). The CDR3 loop spans 16 amino acids. V gave up 5 bases and J gave up 4 bases, with 21 bases separating them. CDR1 and CDR2 from the germline V gene are SEHNR and FQNEAQ (reference sequence). The chain's CDR3 is CASSGQGIPEAYEQYF. CDR3 bases: TGTGCCAGCAGCGGCCAGGGCATCCCCGAAGCATACGAGCAGTACTTC.

The V gene is TRBV10-2, the J gene TRBJ1-4; D gene uncertain. The CDR3 sequence is 15 residues long. Looked up from germline, CDR1 is WSHSY and CDR2 is SAAADI. Trimming took 3 bases from V and 8 from J, leaving 16 bases between them. The CDR3 loop reads CASSDFGPAGEKLFF. DNA for the CDR3: TGCGCCAGCAGTGATTTCGGACCTGCGGGCGAAAAACTGTTTTTT.

This chain links TRBV16 with TRBJ1-4, with no clear D. Germline assignment: CDR1 KGHSY and CDR2 FQNENV. This CDR3 has 12 residues. V lost 0 bases and J 15 bases, leaving 11 bases between the germline ends. Written as DNA, the CDR3 is TGTGCCAGCAGCCAATCGAACTCCCAGGTGTTTTTT. Translated: CASSQSNSQVFF.

The chain's CDR3 is CASSYYGAGETQYF. CDR3 nucleotide sequence: TGTGCCAGCAGTTACTATGGGGCTGGTGAGACCCAGTACTTC. The rearrangement links TRBV6-5 to TRBJ2-5; possible D gene TRBD1, 5 bases. Germline CDR1 is MNHEY and CDR2 is SVGAGI. This CDR3 has 14 residues. V was clipped by 1 base and J by 5 bases, with 11 bases between them.

The chain combines TRBV28 with TRBJ1-3, with 7 bases fitting TRBD1. CDR3 length: 15 residues. Germline values: CDR1 MDHEN, CDR2 SYDVKM. V dropped 6 bases and J dropped 4; count of bases not matched to a gene: 9. In DNA, the CDR3 is TGTGCCAGCAGCTTCTTACAGGGGCAAGGAAACACCATATATTTT. It encodes CASSFLQGQGNTIYF. Drawing the rest from reference TRBV28 and TRBJ1-3, the complete variable domain is DVKVTQSSRYLVKRTGEKVFLECVQDMDHENMFWYRQDPGLGLRLIYFSYDVKMKEKGDIPEGYSVSREKKERFSLILESASTNQTSMYLCASSFLQGQGNTIYFGEGSWLTVV.

This clone was observed once. The gene calls are TRBV19 and TRBJ2-1; possible D gene TRBD1, 5 bases. This CDR3 is 13 amino acids long. V was trimmed by 8 bases and J by 11 bases, leaving 19 bases between them. Looked up from germline, CDR1 is LNHDA and CDR2 is SQIVND (reference sequence). The CDR3 is CASGADGISKQFF. The CDR3 nucleotides are TGTGCCAGTGGGGCGGACGGCATCTCCAAGCAGTTCTTC.

This chain connects TRBV6-5 to TRBJ1-5; D uncertain. V lost 6 bases, J lost 1 base, and 13 bases lay in between. The CDR3 extends over 15 amino acids. The germline V gene encodes CDR1 MNHEY and CDR2 SVGAGI. The CDR3 nucleotides read TGTGCCAGCAGACCGAGGGCGAGGAGCAATCAGCCCCAGCATTTT. Protein product: CASRPRARSNQPQHF.

This clone was recorded once. The J gene is TRBJ1-5, the V gene TRBV9; D may be TRBD1 (6 bases). This CDR3 is 15 amino acids long. V gave up 0 bases and J gave up 4 bases, with 11 bases separating them. Germline CDR1 is SGDLS and CDR2 is YYNGEE. Here the CDR3 DNA reads TGTGCCAGCAGCGTAGCTGGACAGCAGAATCAGCCCCAGCATTTT. This translates into CASSVAGQQNQPQHF. The entire variable domain, with the rest obtained from reference TRBV9 and TRBJ1-5, is as follows: DSGVTQTPKHLITATGQRVTLRCSPRSGDLSVYWYQQSLDQGLQFLIQYYNGEERAKGNILERFSAQQFPDLHSELNLSSLELGDSALYFCASSVAGQQNQPQHFGDGTRLSIL.

The chain is built from TRBV30 and TRBJ2-1, with 11 nucleotides matching TRBD1. This CDR3 is built from 17 residues. Germline lookup yields CDR1 GTSNPN and CDR2 SVGIG (reference sequence). V trimming: 0 bases; J trimming: 9 bases; junction bases outside the gene matches: 13. CDR3 in DNA: TGTGCCTGGAGTGTAATGGGATACGGGACAGGGGGAAGTGAGCAGTTCTTC. It translates to CAWSVMGYGTGGSEQFF.

V and J are TRBV19 and TRBJ2-5; 7 positions match TRBD1. Trimming cost V 5 bases and J 3 bases; bases outside gene matches: 3. CDR1 is LNHDA and CDR2 is SQIVND in the germline V gene (reference sequence). The CDR3 is made up of 13 amino acids. The CDR3 here is CASSSGTEETQYF. The CDR3 DNA reads TGTGCCAGTAGTTCCGGGACAGAAGAGACCCAGTACTTC.

The chain links TRBV4-2 to TRBJ2-1; 10 nucleotides line up with TRBD2. V trimming: 2 bases; J trimming: 9 bases; junction bases outside the gene matches: 13. The germline V gene has CDR1 LGHNA and CDR2 YNFKEQ. This CDR3 is built from 17 residues. The CDR3 DNA follows: TGTGCCAGCAGCCAACCTACAACTAGCGGGAATTTCCCTGAGCAGTTCTTC. This translates into CASSQPTTSGNFPEQFF.

The V call is TRBV10-3, the J call TRBJ2-5; 15 positions match TRBD2. Germline-derived CDR1 and CDR2 are ENHRY and SYGVKD. This CDR3 has 17 residues. Unmatched junction bases numbered 4, after V lost 4 bases and J lost 1 base. DNA of the CDR3: TGTGCCATCAGTGCCCGGACTAGCGGGAGGGTCCAAGAGACCCAGTACTTC. It translates to CAISARTSGRVQETQYF.

V is TRBV18 and J is TRBJ1-5; 8 positions match TRBD1. There are 13 residues in the CDR3. Trimming removed 5 bases from V and 5 bases from J; junction bases left unmatched: 2. The germline V gene has CDR1 KGHSH and CDR2 LQKENI. The CDR3 is CASSKTGDQPQHF. CDR3 nucleotides: TGTGCCAGCTCAAAGACAGGGGATCAGCCCCAGCATTTT.

This chain connects TRBV7-6 to TRBJ2-7; possible D gene TRBD2, 6 bases. CDR1 and CDR2 (germline): SGHVS, FNYEAQ. V was trimmed by 2 bases and J by 5 bases, leaving 13 bases between them. CDR3 length equals 14 residues. This CDR3 is CASSLQGSSDEQYF. The CDR3, as DNA: TGTGCCAGCAGCTTACAGGGATCTAGCGACGAGCAGTACTTC. The variable domain in full, completed from reference TRBV7-6 and TRBJ2-7, reads GAGVSQSPRYKVTKRGQDVALRCDPISGHVSLYWYRQALGQGPEFLTYFNYEAQQDKSGLPNDRFSAERPEGSISTLTIQRTEQRDSAMYRCASSLQGSSDEQYFGPGTRLTVT.